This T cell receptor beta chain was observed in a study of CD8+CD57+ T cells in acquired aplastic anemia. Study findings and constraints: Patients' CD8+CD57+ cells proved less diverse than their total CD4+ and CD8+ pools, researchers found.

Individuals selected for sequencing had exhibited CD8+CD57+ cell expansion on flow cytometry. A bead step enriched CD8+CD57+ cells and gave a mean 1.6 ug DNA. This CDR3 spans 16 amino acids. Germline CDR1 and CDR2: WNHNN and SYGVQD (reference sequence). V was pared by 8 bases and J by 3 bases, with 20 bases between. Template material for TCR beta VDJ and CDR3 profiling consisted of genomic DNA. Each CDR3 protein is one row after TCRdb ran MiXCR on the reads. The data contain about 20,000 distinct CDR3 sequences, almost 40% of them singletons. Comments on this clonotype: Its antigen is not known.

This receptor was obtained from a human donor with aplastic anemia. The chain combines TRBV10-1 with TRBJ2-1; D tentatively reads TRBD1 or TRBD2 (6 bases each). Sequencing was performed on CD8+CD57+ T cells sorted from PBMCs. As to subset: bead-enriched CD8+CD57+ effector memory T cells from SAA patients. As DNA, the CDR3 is TGCGCCAGCTCAGAATTAGGGGGAGGTGACTACAATGAGCAGTTCTTC. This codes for CASSELGGGDYNEQFF.